The rows below give T cell receptor beta chains drawn from one sample of a study of memory CD4+ T cells and cytomegalovirus serostatus. Profiled with immunoSEQ multiplex PCR; TCRdb holds only in-frame clones, not every one. This sample carries about 58,000 clones, less than 85% of them seen once, and the ten largest clones take roughly 0.5%. Sequencing was done on a sample of memory CD4+ T cells from blood. Receptors were obtained from an adult in good health and CMV-seronegative. Some clones in this sample may be carry-over from other donors' samples. CDR3s include the opening cysteine and the closing phenylalanine or tryptophan. The D gene is left open where the match is weak. Not every row has a clone size; where given, it reads once, few, many or a size class.

-	-	TRBJ1-1	TRBV10-3	TGTGCCATCAGTGATCCTGGTTATGGCAACACTGAAGCTTTCTTT	CAISDPGYGNTEAFF
-	-	TRBJ2-7	TRBV5-1	TGCGCCAGCAGCTTGGTTGCGGCTCAATACGAGCAGTACTTC	CASSLVAAQYEQYF
-	-	TRBJ2-3	TRBV29-1	TGCAGCGGTTGGGAGAGCACAGATACGCAGTATTTT	CSGWESTDTQYF
-	-	TRBJ2-1	TRBV7-6	TGTGCCAGCAGTGATGGAGGGGGAGGCGCGTTCTTC	CASSDGGGGAFF
-	-	TRBJ1-2	TRBV7-2	TGTGCCAGCAGCTTTACAGGGTCGAATGGCTACACCTTC	CASSFTGSNGYTF
-	-	TRBJ1-5	TRBV2	TGTGCCAGCAGTGCCGACGGAAGCAATCAGCCCCAGCATTTT	CASSADGSNQPQHF
-	TRBD2	TRBJ2-7	TRBV10-3	TGTGCCATCAGTGAGTCACTAGCGGGATTCGACGAGCAGTACTTC	CAISESLAGFDEQYF
-	-	TRBJ2-3	TRBV5-1	TGCGCCAGCAGTATAGGACAGAGGGGAGATACGCAGTATTTT	CASSIGQRGDTQYF
-	-	TRBJ1-2	TRBV28	TGTGCCAGCAGTTTGGGTCTAGGGCGAGGGGATGGCTACACCTTC	CASSLGLGRGDGYTF
-	TRBD2	TRBJ2-5	TRBV6-1	TGTGCCAGCAGTGAAGCGCTCACTAGCGCGGTGGAGACCCAGTACTTC	CASSEALTSAVETQYF
-	TRBD1	TRBJ1-1	TRBV7-6	TGTGCCAGCAGCTCGGGACAGCGAAACACTGAAGCTTTCTTT	CASSSGQRNTEAFF
-	-	TRBJ2-5	TRBV27	TGTGCCAGCAGTTTACAGGGCTCTCAAGAGACCCAGTACTTC	CASSLQGSQETQYF
-	TRBD2	TRBJ2-2	TRBV5-1	TGCGCCAGCAGGTTGGACGCGGGAGGGCAAACCGGGGAGCTGTTTTTT	CASRLDAGGQTGELFF
-	-	TRBJ1-1	TRBV19	TGTGCCAGTAGTCAACAGCCGAACACTGAAGCTTTCTTT	CASSQQPNTEAFF
-	-	TRBJ2-3	TRBV11-3	TGTGCCAGCAGCTTAGCCGCAGATACGCAGTATTTT	CASSLAADTQYF
few	TRBD1	TRBJ2-1	TRBV19	TGTGCCAGTCGAGACAGGGTGGGTGAGCAGTTCTTC	CASRDRVGEQFF
-	-	TRBJ2-3	TRBV6-5	TGTGCCAGCAGTCACCGGGAACGCACAGATACGCAGTATTTT	CASSHRERTDTQYF
-	-	TRBJ1-6	TRBV19	TGTGCCAGTAGTATCGGGACTCGATATAATTCACCCCTCCACTTT	CASSIGTRYNSPLHF
-	-	TRBJ2-1	TRBV10-3	TGTGCCATCAGTGAGTCCTATGGCGGTTACTCCAATGAGCAGTTCTTC	CAISESYGGYSNEQFF
-	-	TRBJ2-2	TRBV5-1	TGCGCCAGCAGCTCATCCGGGACCTTGAACACCGGGGAGCTGTTTTTT	CASSSSGTLNTGELFF
-	-	TRBJ2-6	TRBV21-1	TGTGCCAGCAGCGTCCCCGCTAGGGACACTGCGCTCTCTGGGGCCAACGTCCTGACTTTC	CASSVPARDTALSGANVLTF
-	-	TRBJ2-3	TRBV18	TGTGCCAGCTCACTCTCCTCTAGCACAGATACGCAGTATTTT	CASSLSSSTDTQYF
-	-	TRBJ2-7	TRBV19	TGTGCCACCAAAGACAGGTTGGACTCCTACGAGCAGTACTTC	CATKDRLDSYEQYF
-	TRBD1	TRBJ1-5	TRBV6-1	TGTGCCAGCAGTGAACCCGGACAGGGAGAGGATCAGCCCCAGCATTTT	CASSEPGQGEDQPQHF
-	-	TRBJ1-2	TRBV5-4	TGTGCCAGCAGCTTGCGGGCTAACTATGGCTACACCTTC	CASSLRANYGYTF
-	-	TRBJ1-3	TRBV4-2	TGTGCCAGCAGCCAAGGAGGGGAGCACTACTCTGGAAACACCATATATTTT	CASSQGGEHYSGNTIYF
-	-	TRBJ1-1	TRBV5-1	TGCGCCAGCAGTGCGGACTCTTTGAACACTGAAGCTTTCTTT	CASSADSLNTEAFF
few	-	TRBJ1-1	TRBV9	TGTGCCAGCAGCGTAGCGAGCGTATACAGGAACACTGAAGCTTTCTTT	CASSVASVYRNTEAFF
-	-	TRBJ2-7	TRBV7-2	TGTGCCAGCAGTTTGACTTCCTACGAGCAGTACTTC	CASSLTSYEQYF
-	-	TRBJ1-2	TRBV10-2	TGCGCCAGCAGTGACAGGAAAAACTATGGCTACACCTTC	CASSDRKNYGYTF
-	-	TRBJ2-5	TRBV5-1	TGCGCCAGCAGCTTGGAGGATTACCAAGAGACCCAGTACTTC	CASSLEDYQETQYF
-	-	TRBJ1-1	TRBV5-5	TGTGCCAGCAGCTCGCGAGGGGCGGCGACTGAAGCTTTCTTT	CASSSRGAATEAFF
-	TRBD2	TRBJ2-1	TRBV5-1	TGCGCCAGCAGCTCGAGAACTAGCGCGGCGGCCTCCGGGCAGTTCTTC	CASSSRTSAAASGQFF
-	TRBD1	TRBJ1-5	TRBV6-1	TGTGCCAGCAGTGAAGATCGGGGACAGGGCGATTATAGCAATCAGCCCCAGCATTTT	CASSEDRGQGDYSNQPQHF
-	-	TRBJ2-7	TRBV2	TGTGCCAGCAGTTTTATCAGGAACGAGCAGTACTTC	CASSFIRNEQYF
few	-	TRBJ1-5	TRBV28	TGTGCCAGCAGTTTATGGATCGGGAAGGGGGGTTTGAGCAATCAGCCCCAGCATTTT	CASSLWIGKGGLSNQPQHF
-	TRBD2	TRBJ2-5	TRBV30	TGTACCTGGAGTGGAGGCGGGAGAGAGACCCAGTACTTC	CTWSGGGRETQYF
-	-	TRBJ2-1	TRBV19	TGTGCCAGTAGTATTTTCCGGGACTACAATGAGCAGTTCTTC	CASSIFRDYNEQFF
-	-	TRBJ1-4	TRBV19	TGTGCCAGTAGTATAACCTCCGCCCCCTCCCGAAGAACAGCGGATCGAGAAAAACTGTTTTTT	CASSITSAPSRRTADREKLFF
-	TRBD1	TRBJ1-1	TRBV27	TGTGCCAGCAGGCCCCCACAGGGGGCCCAGAACACTGAAGCTTTCTTT	CASRPPQGAQNTEAFF
-	-	TRBJ1-2	TRBV21-1	TGTGCCAGCAGCAACCTCCCGAGGGATGGCTACACCTTC	CASSNLPRDGYTF
-	-	TRBJ2-3	TRBV14	TGTGCCAGCAGCCAGACGGGAGCAGATACGCAGTATTTT	CASSQTGADTQYF
-	TRBD2	TRBJ2-1	TRBV7-3	TGTGCCAGCAGCTTATCGCGCGGGAGGGCCTACAATGAGCAGTTCTTC	CASSLSRGRAYNEQFF